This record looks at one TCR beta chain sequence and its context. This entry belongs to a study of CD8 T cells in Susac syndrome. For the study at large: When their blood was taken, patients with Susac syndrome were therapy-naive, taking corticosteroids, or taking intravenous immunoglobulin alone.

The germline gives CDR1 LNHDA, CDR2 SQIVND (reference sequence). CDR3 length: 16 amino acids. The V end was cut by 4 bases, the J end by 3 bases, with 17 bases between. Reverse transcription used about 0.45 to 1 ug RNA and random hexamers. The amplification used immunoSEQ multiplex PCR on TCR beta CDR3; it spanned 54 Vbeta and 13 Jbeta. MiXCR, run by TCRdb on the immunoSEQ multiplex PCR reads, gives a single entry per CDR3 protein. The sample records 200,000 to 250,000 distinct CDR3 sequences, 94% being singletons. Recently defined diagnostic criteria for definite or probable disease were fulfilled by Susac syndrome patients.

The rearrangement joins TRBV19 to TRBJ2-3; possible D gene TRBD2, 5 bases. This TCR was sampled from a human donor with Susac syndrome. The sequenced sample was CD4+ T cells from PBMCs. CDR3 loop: CASSTTSLRATDTQYF. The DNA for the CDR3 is TGTGCCAGTAGTACCACGTCCCTGAGGGCAACAGATACGCAGTATTTT.